These T cell receptor beta chains were read from a single sample in a study of control samples from healthy donors and cancer patients. Sequenced by immunoSEQ multiplex PCR; TCRdb stores in-frame clones only, minus some. Of around 140,000 clones detected, around 90% appear once; the ten largest clones hold roughly 6%. Sequencing was performed on blood. The origin of the receptors is a man younger than 30 in good health. Both conserved end residues are part of each CDR3. A D gene is named only where the DNA matches it firmly. The listing skips clone size in some rows; elsewhere it reads once, few, many or a size class.

j_call | v_call | clone_size | d_call | cdr3_nt | cdr3_aa
TRBJ2-1 | TRBV4-1 | NA | NA | TGCGCCAGCAGCCAAGGACTCCTCACTAGGGGGTGGGGTGAGCAGTTCTTC | CASSQGLLTRGWGEQFF
TRBJ2-7 | TRBV7-9 | NA | TRBD1 | TGTGCCAGCAGCTTAGGGACAGGGGCCGAGCAGTACTTC | CASSLGTGAEQYF
TRBJ1-2 | TRBV6-5 | NA | TRBD1 | TGTGCCAGCAGGTGGGGGGGGACAGGGGACTATGGCTACACCTTC | CASRWGGTGDYGYTF
TRBJ1-2 | TRBV12-3/TRBV12-4 | NA | NA | TGTGCCAGCAGTATCGGGGTAGACTATGGCTACACCTTC | CASSIGVDYGYTF
TRBJ1-1 | TRBV3-1/TRBV3-2 | NA | NA | TGTGCCAGCAGCCAAGAATTAGACACTGAAGCTTTCTTT | CASSQELDTEAFF
TRBJ2-3 | TRBV5-4 | NA | TRBD2 | TGTGCCAGCAGCAATCCTAGCGGGGACCCAGATACGCAGTATTTT | CASSNPSGDPDTQYF
TRBJ1-1 | TRBV5-6 | NA | NA | TGTGCCAGCAGCTTGACGGCAGGGAAGAACACTGAAGCTTTCTTT | CASSLTAGKNTEAFF
TRBJ2-2 | TRBV10-2 | NA | TRBD2 | TGCGCCAGCAGTTGGGTGACTAGCGGGGGGGCTATGAACACCGGGGAGCTGTTTTTT | CASSWVTSGGAMNTGELFF
TRBJ2-1 | TRBV6-4 | NA | TRBD2 | TGTGCCAGCAGACCTGAAGCGGGGGGATCCTACAATGAGCAGTTCTTC | CASRPEAGGSYNEQFF
TRBJ1-3 | TRBV10-3 | NA | TRBD1 | TGTGCCATCGGACAGGGCGCAGTAGCTGGAAACACCATATATTTT | CAIGQGAVAGNTIYF
TRBJ2-7 | TRBV6-5 | NA | TRBD1 | TGTGCCAGTCTTGGACAGGGCCACTACGAGCAGTACTTC | CASLGQGHYEQYF
TRBJ1-5 | TRBV5-5 | NA | NA | TGTGCCAGCAGCTTGGGGACAGCGTGGCTTGGCAATCAGCCCCAGCATTTT | CASSLGTAWLGNQPQHF
TRBJ1-1 | TRBV5-4 | NA | NA | TGTGCCAGCAGCCCCCCGGGGAACACTGAAGCTTTCTTT | CASSPPGNTEAFF
TRBJ1-2 | TRBV6-5 | once | NA | TGTGCCAGCACGGAAGATCCGGGCTATGGCTACACCTTC | CASTEDPGYGYTF
TRBJ2-3 | TRBV11-2 | NA | NA | TGTGCCAGCAGCTTAGCCTCCGGAGCCAACACAGATACGCAGTATTTT | CASSLASGANTDTQYF
TRBJ2-1 | TRBV12-5 | NA | NA | TGTGCTAGTGGTTTCCAGGGGTTCGATGAGCAGTTCTTC | CASGFQGFDEQFF